The entry below gives a single TCR beta chain sequence along with its context. Time point noted: patch test 2, 6 weeks after DPC sensitization. The treatment denotes: therapeutic diphenylcyclopropenone sensitization with weekly scalp DPC. These data belong to a study of human T cells and chemical hapten exposure. The overall study: All patients underwent weekly scalp dosing with diphenylcyclopropenone for the full roughly 25-week study. Mostly female patients had alopecia areata, totalis or universalis.

V lost 4 bases to trimming and J lost 0 bases, with 11 bases between them. This CDR3 is 16 amino acids long. Germline values: CDR1 SGHNT, CDR2 YYREEE (reference sequence). For the library, individual cDNA molecules each received unique molecular identifiers. Per the original data handling: Sample-level TCR yields exhibited a median of approximately 88,000, with a range of roughly 20,000 to 690,600. TCRdb processed the RACE reads anew with MiXCR; each CDR3 protein has one entry. It is TCRdb's table, rather than the study itself, that gives the V and J calls and clone size. The table lists about 82,000 distinct CDR3 sequences, approximately 6.6% of them singletons.

V and J are TRBV5-4 and TRBJ1-6; no firm D call. The sample in question was whole blood, obtained in connection with sensitization to the hapten diphenylcyclopropenone (DPC). The source is a woman aged 25 to 45 with alopecia areata. Some clones in this sample may be carry-over from other donors' samples. CDR3 in amino acids: CASSATASSYNSPLHF. The DNA of the CDR3 is TGTGCCAGCAGCGCGACTGCTAGCTCCTATAATTCACCCCTCCACTTT.